The 28 T cell receptor beta chains in this list originate from one sample, sequenced in a study of T cell responses to AZD1222 COVID-19 vaccine. Only in-frame clones appear in the TCRdb table, and some are missing; sequencing was by immunoSEQ multiplex PCR. The sample yields over 50,000 clones, approximately 80% seen once. Sequenced material: peripheral blood, taken 28 days after the second AZD1222 dose. The receptors derive from an adult who received the AZD1222 COVID-19 vaccine.

The V call is TRBV24-1, the J call TRBJ2-1; possible D gene TRBD2, 6 bases. The CDR3 has 16 residues. Germline V gene lookup returns CDR1 KGHDR and CDR2 SFDVKD. V was shortened by 3 bases and J by 0 bases, with 11 bases between the two germline ends. The CDR3 bases are TGTGCCACCAGTGATCCGAGCGGGCTCTCCTACAATGAGCAGTTCTTC. Amino acid sequence: CATSDPSGLSYNEQFF.

The chain joins TRBV4-1 to TRBJ1-2; 9 nucleotides agree with TRBD1. The CDR3 is 15 residues long. Germline V gene sequence: CDR1 MGHRA, CDR2 YSYEKL. The J segment lost 4 bases and the V segment lost 4 bases, leaving 7 bases of the junction unmatched. CDR3 nucleotide sequence: TGCGCCAGCAGCCTCAGGACAGGGGCGACCTATGGCTACACCTTC. Translation gives CASSLRTGATYGYTF.

The V call is TRBV7-2, the J call TRBJ2-7; no firm D call. The CDR3 runs to 11 residues. The germline CDR1 and CDR2 sequences are SGHTA and FQGNSA. Trimming shortened V by 2 bases and J by 10 bases, and 9 bases separated the two germline ends. In nucleotides, the CDR3 is TGTGCCAGCAGCTTAACCACGCGTCAGTACTTC. It specifies CASSLTTRQYF.

The J gene is TRBJ2-2, the V gene TRBV10-3; D not certain. Germline V gives CDR1 ENHRY, CDR2 SYGVKD. V was pared by 3 bases and J by 7 bases, with 15 bases between. The CDR3 consists of 15 residues. As DNA, the CDR3 is TGTGCCATCAGTGATGATTGGCTAGGGATCGGGGAGCTGTTTTTT. Protein sequence: CAISDDWLGIGELFF.

The chain is built from TRBV11-1 and TRBJ2-5, with 11 bases matching TRBD2. Germline CDR1 reads SGHAT; CDR2 reads FQDESV (reference sequence). The CDR3 is made up of 16 amino acids. The V segment lost 6 bases and the J segment 2 bases; nucleotides outside the gene matches: 8. The CDR3 nucleotides are TGTGCCAGCAGTCAACTTCGACTAGCGGGACAAGAGACCCAGTACTTC. Translation: CASSQLRLAGQETQYF.

The genes are TRBV7-9 and TRBJ1-2, with 7 bases that match TRBD1. V shed 5 bases and J 2 bases; nucleotides not matched to a gene: 5. The CDR3 sequence is 14 residues long. Germline V gene data show CDR1 as SEHNR and CDR2 as FQNEAQ (reference sequence). In DNA form, the CDR3 reads TGTGCCAGCAGCCAGCAGGGGGAGAACTATGGCTACACCTTC. Translation gives CASSQQGENYGYTF.

This chain uses TRBV7-8 with TRBJ2-5; D unclear. From germline, CDR1 is SGHVS and CDR2 FQNEAQ. This CDR3 comprises 14 residues. The V gene lost 5 bases and the J gene lost 0 bases, with 10 bases spanning the gap. CDR3 in DNA: TGTGCCAGCAGCCTCGTAGAGTACCAAGAGACCCAGTACTTC. It translates to CASSLVEYQETQYF.

The V gene is TRBV29-1, the J gene TRBJ2-1, with D possibly TRBD1 on 5 matching bases. Trimming cost V 5 bases and J 4 bases, with 6 bases left between them. Germline V gene sequence: CDR1 SQVTM, CDR2 ANQGSEA. This CDR3 is 11 amino acids long. Here the CDR3 DNA reads TGCAGCGTTCAGGGATACAATGAGCAGTTCTTC. Translated: CSVQGYNEQFF.

V gene TRBV29-1 combines with J gene TRBJ2-2; D perhaps matches TRBD2 (5 bases). Germline values: CDR1 SQVTM, CDR2 ANQGSEA. The CDR3 contains 13 residues. V was cut by 8 bases and J by 4 bases, with 14 bases left in between. The CDR3 sequence is CSYGLSPTGELFF. The CDR3 DNA is TGCAGCTATGGACTCTCGCCCACCGGGGAGCTGTTTTTT.

The V gene is TRBV5-1, the J gene TRBJ2-7; 7 nucleotides line up with TRBD1. This CDR3 is 14 amino acids long. CDR1 and CDR2 from the germline V gene are SGHRS and YFSETQ. Losses at the gene ends were 2 bases for V and 6 bases for J; bases not matched to a gene: 8. CDR3 nucleotide sequence: TGCGCCAGCAGCTTAGACAGGGTTCGGGGCGAGCAGTACTTC. It is translated as CASSLDRVRGEQYF.

The CDR3 DNA reads as TGTGCCAGCAGCTCTATCGCCCGGGGGCGGGCTGAAGCTTTCTTT. Translating it yields CASSSIARGRAEAFF. The genes are TRBV5-6 and TRBJ1-1, with D perhaps TRBD1 (6 bases). This CDR3 spans 15 amino acids. Germline loops: CDR1 SGHDT, CDR2 YYEEEE. V shed 3 bases and J shed 6 bases, with 18 bases lying between them.

The chain joins TRBV29-1 to TRBJ2-6; D might be TRBD1 (6 bases). The CDR3 extends over 16 amino acids. With 3 bases removed from V and 2 bases from J, the gap between germline ends came to 14 bases. Germline V lookup: CDR1 SQVTM, CDR2 ANQGSEA. The CDR3 DNA reads as TGCAGCGTTGAGGGGGCGAGCGCTACTGGGGCCAACGTCCTGACTTTC. It encodes CSVEGASATGANVLTF.

This chain joins TRBV5-4 and TRBJ2-5; 7 bases match TRBD1. Germline loops: CDR1 SGHNT, CDR2 YYREEE (reference sequence). J was trimmed by 6 bases and V by 2 bases; bases with no gene match: 13. The CDR3 covers 16 residues. Here the CDR3 reads CASSFDQDRSWKTQYF. In nucleotides, the CDR3 is TGTGCCAGCAGCTTCGACCAGGACAGGAGCTGGAAGACCCAGTACTTC.

This rearrangement joins TRBV28 to TRBJ1-5; TRBD1 aligns across 11 bases. The ends lost 4 bases at V and 0 bases at J; junction bases unmatched: 8. Germline V gene sequence: CDR1 MDHEN, CDR2 SYDVKM. This CDR3 has 18 residues. The CDR3 DNA is TGTGCCAGCAGTTCCGGGACAGGGGGTATCTATAGCAATCAGCCCCAGCATTTT. This encodes CASSSGTGGIYSNQPQHF.

V and J are TRBV9 and TRBJ1-1; D ambiguous. This CDR3 contains 13 residues. Per germline, CDR1 SGDLS and CDR2 YYNGEE. V was trimmed by 3 bases and J by 4 bases, leaving 10 bases between them. CDR3 coding DNA: TGTGCCAGCAGCGCACGACTGGCCACTGAAGCTTTCTTT. This sequence encodes CASSARLATEAFF.

V and J are TRBV3-1 (or the pseudogene TRBV3-2) and TRBJ1-1, with 8 bases matching TRBD1. CDR3 length: 16 residues. Trimming cost V 0 bases and J 5 bases; bases outside gene matches: 8. CDR1 LGHDT and CDR2 YNNKEL come from the germline V gene (reference sequence). The CDR3 region has the DNA TGTGCCAGCAGCCAAGATCTTGGACAGGGATGGACTGAAGCTTTCTTT. Protein: CASSQDLGQGWTEAFF.

This clone was detected a few times. The chain links TRBV2 to TRBJ2-3; tentative D call: TRBD2 (7 bases). CDR3 length equals 12 residues. Germline loops: CDR1 SNHLY, CDR2 FYNNEI. The V gene lost 6 bases and the J gene lost 9 bases, with 13 bases spanning the gap. The CDR3 coding sequence is TGTGCCAGCAGGAGGGGGGGAGGAACGCAGTATTTT. It translates to CASRRGGGTQYF.

This clone was seen a single time. V is TRBV11-3 and J is TRBJ2-7; 8 bases fit TRBD2. The CDR3 has 15 residues. J lost 1 base, V lost 0 bases, and 2 bases had no gene match. Germline CDR1 SGHNT, CDR2 YENEEA. The CDR3 sequence: CASSLDSGGSYEQYF. Here the CDR3 DNA reads TGTGCCAGCAGCTTAGATTCGGGGGGGTCCTACGAGCAGTACTTC.

The rearrangement links TRBV7-8 to TRBJ1-2, with 9 positions matching TRBD1. The length of the CDR3 is 17 residues. Germline CDR1 reads SGHVS; CDR2 reads FQNEAQ. J lost 7 bases, V lost 1 base, and 13 bases had no gene match. This CDR3 is CASSLDPVGQGFSGYTF. As DNA, the CDR3 is TGTGCCAGCAGCTTAGATCCGGTCGGACAGGGGTTTAGTGGCTACACCTTC.

The chain uses TRBV5-6 and TRBJ2-7; the D is unclear. With 2 bases removed from V and 2 bases from J, the gap between germline ends came to 5 bases. The CDR3 totals 12 residues. Germline CDR1 is SGHDT and CDR2 is YYEEEE. The CDR3 is CASSFQTYEQYF. The CDR3 DNA reads TGTGCCAGCAGCTTCCAAACCTACGAGCAGTACTTC.

The genes are TRBV2 and TRBJ1-4, with D unresolved. The germline V gene has CDR1 SNHLY and CDR2 FYNNEI. This CDR3 is 11 amino acids long. With 3 bases removed from V and 8 bases from J, the gap between germline ends came to 4 bases. DNA for the CDR3: TGTGCCAGCAGTGATATAGAAAAACTGTTTTTT. As protein: CASSDIEKLFF.

In this sample, this clone turned up a few times. The rearrangement links TRBV5-5 to TRBJ1-4; D uncertain. Per germline, CDR1 SGHKS and CDR2 YYEKEE (reference sequence). The CDR3 runs 13 residues. V was pared by 5 bases and J by 7 bases, with 12 bases between. CDR3 in DNA: TGTGCCAGCAGTCTGGACGATGGTGAAAAACTGTTTTTT. Protein: CASSLDDGEKLFF.

V gene TRBV9 combines with J gene TRBJ1-4, with D possibly matching TRBD1 (6 bases). Trimming stripped 2 bases from V and 2 bases from J, with 16 bases between. The CDR3 extends over 17 amino acids. Looked up from germline, CDR1 is SGDLS and CDR2 is YYNGEE. For the CDR3, the DNA is TGTGCCAGCAGCGTTGGACTGGGGGCCGGTACTAATGAAAAACTGTTTTTT. This codes for CASSVGLGAGTNEKLFF.

The chain recombines TRBV27 with TRBJ1-2, with 8 nucleotides matching TRBD1. The CDR3 length is 13 residues. Unmatched junction bases numbered 5, after V lost 7 bases and J lost 4 bases. Per the germline V gene, CDR1 is MNHEY and CDR2 is SMNVEV (reference sequence). The CDR3 DNA reads TGTGCCAGCATGCGAGGGACAGGCTATGGCTACACCTTC. This gives the protein CASMRGTGYGYTF.

The chain links TRBV11-2 to TRBJ1-5; D is perhaps TRBD1 (5 bases). V shed 2 bases and J shed 5 bases, with 10 bases lying between them. The CDR3 is made up of 14 amino acids. Germline V CDR1 and CDR2: SGHAT, FQNNGV. CDR3 loop: CASSLQGADQPQHF. In nucleotides, the CDR3 is TGTGCCAGCAGCTTACAAGGGGCAGATCAGCCCCAGCATTTT.

V and J are TRBV10-1 and TRBJ2-7; D is unclear. The ends were cut back, 5 bases at V and 6 bases at J, with 11 bases in the middle. CDR3 length: 12 amino acids. CDR1 and CDR2 (germline): WNHNN, SYGVQD (reference sequence). The CDR3 here is CASSSLETEQYF. Written as DNA, the CDR3 is TGCGCCAGCAGTTCTCTAGAGACCGAGCAGTACTTC.

This sequence joins TRBV2 and TRBJ1-5, with D unclear. Per germline, CDR1 SNHLY and CDR2 FYNNEI. There are 15 residues in the CDR3. V lost 4 bases and J 2 bases, leaving 12 bases between the germline ends. In DNA form, the CDR3 reads TGTGCCAGCAGTGTTGCTGGTCCTGGCAATCAGCCCCAGCATTTT. Its translation is CASSVAGPGNQPQHF.

This clone is categorized as medium-sized. The chain combines TRBV5-4 with TRBJ2-3; 12 nucleotides line up with TRBD2. The CDR3 covers 16 residues. Germline V gives CDR1 SGHNT, CDR2 YYREEE (reference sequence). With 4 bases clipped from V and 4 bases from J, the junction kept 7 bases outside the gene matches. DNA for the CDR3: TGTGCCAGCAGCCACCGACTAGCGGGAGATGCAGATACGCAGTATTTT. Translating it yields CASSHRLAGDADTQYF.